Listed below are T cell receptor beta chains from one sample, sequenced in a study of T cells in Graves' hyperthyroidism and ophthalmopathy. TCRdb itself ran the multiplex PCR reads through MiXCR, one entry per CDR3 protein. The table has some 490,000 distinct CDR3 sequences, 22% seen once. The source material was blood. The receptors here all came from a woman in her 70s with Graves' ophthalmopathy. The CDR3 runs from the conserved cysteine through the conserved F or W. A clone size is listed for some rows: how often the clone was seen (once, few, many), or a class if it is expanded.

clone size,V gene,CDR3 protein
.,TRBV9,CASSVAPSGRFQHTDTQYF
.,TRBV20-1,CSARQGPTGELFF
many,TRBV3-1,CASSQGAMNTEAFF
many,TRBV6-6,CASSYSGLAKETQYF
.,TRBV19,CASSDGGGALSNQPQHF
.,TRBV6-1,CASSEAELKGYF
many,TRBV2,CASSLLGLAGEAYEQYF
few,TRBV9,CASPYHPRGWSYEQYF
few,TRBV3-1,CASSQRGGYEQYF
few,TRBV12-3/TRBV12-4,CASSAGQGLEFF
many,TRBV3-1,CASSQVWSQEAFF
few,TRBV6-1,CASSESWGRGQFF
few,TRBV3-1,CASSQEGGWGYNEQFF
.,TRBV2,CASRFSGANVMTF
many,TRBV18,CASSPGETQYF
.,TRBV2,CASSRGGSEQFF
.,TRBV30,CAWYRTGELFF
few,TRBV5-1,CASSLAGLAELSSYEQYF
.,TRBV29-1,CSVVILQGGGYTF
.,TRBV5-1,CASSLILDNEQFF
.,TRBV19,CASSTRDGTYEQYF
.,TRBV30,CAWSPGTESYEQYF
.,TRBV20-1,CSASSGEAVGGPRDTQYF
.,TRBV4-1,CASSQETGVPYEQYF
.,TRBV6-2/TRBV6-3,CASRRTRRPPYNEQFF
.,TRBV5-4,CASSQGAGTDTQYF
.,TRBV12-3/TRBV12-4,CASRYQGTGELFF
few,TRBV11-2,CASSSPDRNNQPQHF
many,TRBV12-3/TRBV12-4,CASSLKINTEAFF
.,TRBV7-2,CASSYRGGGLFAEAFF
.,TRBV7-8,CASSPGTDSYTF
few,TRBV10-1,CASSEGQGDTEAFF
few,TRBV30,CAWSSLAGLDTGELFF
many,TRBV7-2,CASSWTGWADTQYF
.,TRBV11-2,CASSLMEEQFF
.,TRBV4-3,CASSQDRVAPPGDTQYF
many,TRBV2,CASSVSGRDTDTQYF
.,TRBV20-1,CSARAWDYQETQYF
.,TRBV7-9,CASSSGGVRSETQYF
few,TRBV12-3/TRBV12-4,CASSLGRGLAEAFF
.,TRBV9,CASSAGQYDTQYF
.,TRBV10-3,CAISDLSLGGYTF
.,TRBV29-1,CSVDKGTTEAFF
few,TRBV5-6,CASSLNSGRDSPLHF
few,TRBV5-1,CASSLGTGGFGTEAFF
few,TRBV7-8,CASSFDLVTQYF
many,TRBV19,CASGGRVDEQYF
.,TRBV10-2,CASSDGSGIYNEQFF
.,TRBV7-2,CASSPGGRKDREQETQYF
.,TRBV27,CASREGGAYEQYF
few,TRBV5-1,CASRVGTNAYEQYF
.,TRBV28,CASSYKVWAETGANVLTF
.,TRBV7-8,CASSYHLRTGRPSYEQYF
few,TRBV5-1,CASRNALYSGELFF